The clone carrying this T cell receptor beta chain appeared many times. These data originate in a study of T cells in Graves' hyperthyroidism and ophthalmopathy. TCR beta CDR3 sequences were amplified from RNA transcripts. A first-round RT-PCR of the TCR CDR3 used the HTBI primer set. TCRdb analysed the multiplex PCR reads with MiXCR anew, one entry per CDR3 protein. This table holds 340,000 or so distinct CDR3 sequences, around 20% found once. PBMCs were sourced from around 10 ml fresh peripheral blood. This CDR3 contains 17 residues. Germline CDR1 reads SGHRS; CDR2 reads YFSETQ. Unmatched junction bases numbered 12, after V lost 4 bases and J lost 5 bases.

The specimen was blood. This sequence originates from a woman aged 45 to 65 with Graves' hyperthyroidism. This chain links TRBV5-1 with TRBJ2-3, with 11 bases aligning to TRBD2. The CDR3: CASSLTSGGGPLDTQYF. The CDR3 DNA reads as TGCGCCAGCAGCCTCACTAGCGGGGGAGGGCCACTAGATACGCAGTATTTT.